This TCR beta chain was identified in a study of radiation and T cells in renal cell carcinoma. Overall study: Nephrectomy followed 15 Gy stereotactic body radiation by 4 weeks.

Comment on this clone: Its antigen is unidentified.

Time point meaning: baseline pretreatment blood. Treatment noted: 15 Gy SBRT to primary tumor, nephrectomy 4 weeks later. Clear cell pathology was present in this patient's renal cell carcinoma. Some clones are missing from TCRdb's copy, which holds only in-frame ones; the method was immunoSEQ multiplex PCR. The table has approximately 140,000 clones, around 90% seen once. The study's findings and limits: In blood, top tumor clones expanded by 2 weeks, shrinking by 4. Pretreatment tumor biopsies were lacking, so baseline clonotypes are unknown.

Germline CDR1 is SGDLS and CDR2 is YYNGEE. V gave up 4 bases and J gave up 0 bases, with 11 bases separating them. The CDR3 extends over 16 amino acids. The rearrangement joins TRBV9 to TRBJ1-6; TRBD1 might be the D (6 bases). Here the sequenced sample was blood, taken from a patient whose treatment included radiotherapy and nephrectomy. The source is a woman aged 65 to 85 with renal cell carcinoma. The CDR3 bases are TGTGCCAGCAGCCCCAGGGGTAGCTCCTATAATTCACCCCTCCACTTT. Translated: CASSPRGSSYNSPLHF.